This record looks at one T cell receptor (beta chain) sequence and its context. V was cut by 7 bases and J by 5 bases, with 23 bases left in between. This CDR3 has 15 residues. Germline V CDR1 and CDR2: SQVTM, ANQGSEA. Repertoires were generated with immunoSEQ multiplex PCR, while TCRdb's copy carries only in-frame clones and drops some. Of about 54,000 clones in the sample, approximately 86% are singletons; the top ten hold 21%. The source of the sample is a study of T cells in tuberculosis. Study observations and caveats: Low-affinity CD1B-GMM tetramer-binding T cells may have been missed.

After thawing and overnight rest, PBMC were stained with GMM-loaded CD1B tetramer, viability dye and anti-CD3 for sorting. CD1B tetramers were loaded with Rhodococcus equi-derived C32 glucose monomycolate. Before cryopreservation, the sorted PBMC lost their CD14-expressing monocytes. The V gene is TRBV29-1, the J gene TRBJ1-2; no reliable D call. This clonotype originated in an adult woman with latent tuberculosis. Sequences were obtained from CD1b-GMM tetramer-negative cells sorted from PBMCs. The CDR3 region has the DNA TGCAGCGCGGCCTCTGGTGACCGGGGTTTATATGGCTACACCTTC. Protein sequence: CSAASGDRGLYGYTF.